The next 18 T cell receptor beta chains were all read from a single sample in a study of T cells in Graves' hyperthyroidism and ophthalmopathy. From RNA transcripts, TCR beta CDR3 regions were amplified. The HTBI set primed first-round TCR CDR3 RT-PCR. TCRdb recomputed calls from the multiplex PCR reads with MiXCR, one row per CDR3 protein. The sample has about 300,000 distinct CDR3 sequences; roughly a fifth are singletons. The sample was blood. The receptors here all came from a man aged 45-65 years with Graves' ophthalmopathy.

This clonotype was recorded at least ten times. V and J are TRBV12-3 or TRBV12-4 and TRBJ2-7; 9 positions match TRBD1. Losses at the gene ends were 4 bases for V and 0 bases for J; bases not matched to a gene: 4. The CDR3 is made up of 15 amino acids. As DNA, the CDR3 is TGTGCCAGCAGTTCCGGGACAGGGAGCTCCTACGAGCAGTACTTC. This gives the protein CASSSGTGSSYEQYF.

V is TRBV6-5 and J is TRBJ2-7, with TRBD2 identical over 9 bases. After removal of 2 bases from V and 6 bases from J, the junction contained 8 bases not matched to a gene. Germline CDR1 and CDR2: MNHEY and SVGAGI. The CDR3 spans 15 residues. The CDR3 DNA follows: TGTGCCAGCAGTTACCATTCTAGCGGGACATCCGAGCAGTACTTC. Encoded protein: CASSYHSSGTSEQYF.

This clonotype was found a few times. The J gene is TRBJ1-1, the V gene TRBV28, with a tentative D call TRBD1 (6 bases). Germline CDR1 reads MDHEN; CDR2 reads SYDVKM. The CDR3 is made up of 14 amino acids. Trimming stripped 3 bases from V and 5 bases from J, with 13 bases between. The CDR3 protein is CASSFRGARTEAFF. The CDR3 DNA follows: TGTGCCAGCAGTTTCCGGGGGGCGAGGACTGAAGCTTTCTTT.

This clonotype was seen only a few times. This may come from a read error, since a much larger clone is one base off. V is TRBV11-2 and J is TRBJ2-1; possibly TRBD1 or TRBD2 for D (5 bases each). CDR1 and CDR2 (germline): SGHAT, FQNNGV. The germline V and J ends were trimmed by 4 bases and 9 bases, with 13 bases remaining between them. CDR3 length equals 13 residues. CDR3 residues: CASSSGLEGEQFF. CDR3 coding DNA: TGTGCCAGCAGCTCAGGGTTAGAGGGTGAGCAGTTCTTC.

This chain links TRBV10-3 with TRBJ1-5; TRBD1 aligns across 9 bases. V was pared by 0 bases and J by 3 bases, with 9 bases of the junction left unmatched. Germline values: CDR1 ENHRY, CDR2 SYGVKD. This CDR3 is 18 amino acids long. CDR3 nucleotides: TGTGCCATCAGTGAGTCCTGGACAGGGGCTAGGACCAATCAGCCCCAGCATTTT. It yields the protein CAISESWTGARTNQPQHF.

As concerns this clonotype: A much larger clone lies a single base off, so this may be a read error. J is TRBJ2-1 and V is TRBV11-2; no reliable D call. The CDR3 has 15 residues. Germline-derived CDR1 and CDR2 are SGHAT and FQNNGV. CDR3 residues: CASSFRGSSYDEQFF. DNA for the CDR3: TGTGCCAGCAGCTTTCGCGGCTCTTCCTACGATGAGCAGTTCTTC.

There are a few counts of this clonotype. A much larger clone differs by one base, so this may be a read error. The rearrangement links TRBV28 to TRBJ1-1, with a weak D call TRBD1 (6 bases). Per the germline V gene, CDR1 is MDHEN and CDR2 is SYDVKM. V was pared by 5 bases and J by 6 bases, with 16 bases between. The CDR3 spans 14 residues. The chain's CDR3 is CASSPSGHNAEAFF. CDR3 nucleotide sequence: TGTGCCAGCAGTCCCTCGGGACACAACGCTGAAGCTTTCTTT.

The gene calls are TRBV20-1 and TRBJ2-3, with D tentatively TRBD2 (6 bases). Between the trimmed V and J ends, which lost 6 bases and 4 bases, there was a span of 8 bases. CDR1 DFQATT and CDR2 SNEGSKA come from the germline V gene (reference sequence). This CDR3 has 11 residues. The chain's CDR3 is CSAGGADTQYF. For the CDR3, the DNA is TGCAGTGCGGGAGGAGCAGATACGCAGTATTTT.

The table lists this clonotype with a few counts. The rearrangement joins TRBV6-6 to TRBJ2-7, with 8 bases fitting TRBD2. V lost 2 bases and J lost 4; bases outside the gene matches: 10. The CDR3 is 16 residues long. The germline V gene encodes CDR1 MNHNY and CDR2 SVGAGI (reference sequence). CDR3 sequence reads: CASSYTEERERYEQYF. DNA for the CDR3: TGTGCCAGCAGTTACACGGAAGAGCGGGAGAGGTACGAGCAGTACTTC.

This clonotype was seen at least ten times. The CDR3 protein is CSARDLRGPDTQYF. CDR3 coding DNA: TGCAGTGCTAGAGATCTTAGGGGTCCAGATACGCAGTATTTT. The chain has TRBV20-1 and TRBJ2-3; TRBD1 is a possible D gene (5 bases). Trimming took off 0 bases at V and 4 bases at J, with 11 bases between the two ends. The CDR3 has 14 amino acids. CDR1 and CDR2 (germline): DFQATT, SNEGSKA (reference sequence).

This clonotype was counted at least ten times. The chain recombines TRBV5-1 with TRBJ1-2; TRBD1 matches 7 bases. The CDR3 spans 14 residues. Germline trimming cut 2 bases from V and 5 bases from J; bases unmatched to any gene: 6. Germline V gene sequence: CDR1 SGHRS, CDR2 YFSETQ. This CDR3 reads CASSLAGQTYGYTF. The CDR3, as DNA: TGCGCCAGCAGCTTAGCGGGACAGACGTATGGCTACACCTTC.

CDR3 sequence reads: CATLQGDQPQHF. The DNA for the CDR3 is TGTGCCACCTTACAGGGAGACCAGCCCCAGCATTTT. The chain recombines TRBV12-3 or TRBV12-4 with TRBJ1-5, with TRBD1 as a possible D gene (6 bases). The CDR3 is 12 amino acids. Trimming cost V 10 bases and J 7 bases, with 14 bases left between them.

The sample holds a few counts of this clonotype. This chain joins TRBV19 and TRBJ2-7; TRBD1 matches at 7 bases. From germline, CDR1 is LNHDA and CDR2 SQIVND (reference sequence). The J segment lost 3 bases and the V segment lost 2 bases, leaving 1 base of the junction unmatched. The CDR3 extends over 13 amino acids. The CDR3 reads CASSIRQGYEQYF. CDR3 bases: TGTGCCAGTAGTATAAGACAGGGCTACGAGCAGTACTTC.

Concerning this clonotype itself: Just one base apart from a much larger clone, this may be a read error. The J gene is TRBJ2-7, the V gene TRBV3-1; D is ambiguous. V gave up 5 bases and J gave up 4 bases, with 12 bases separating them. The CDR3 has 13 amino acids. Germline CDR1 is LGHDT and CDR2 is YNNKEL (reference sequence). The CDR3 nucleotides are TGTGCCAGCAGCTCTGTTATGGGGTACGAGCAGTACTTC. Encoded protein: CASSSVMGYEQYF.

The chain recombines TRBV7-2 with TRBJ1-6; no clear D gene. The germline gives CDR1 SGHTA, CDR2 FQGNSA. The CDR3 has 16 amino acids. Trimming stripped 6 bases from V and 5 bases from J, with 17 bases between. CDR3 bases: TGTGCCAGCAGTTTATATAGCAGAGTCGATAATTCACCCCTCCACTTT. Residues: CASSLYSRVDNSPLHF.

The J gene is TRBJ1-6, the V gene TRBV12-3 or TRBV12-4, with D possibly matching TRBD1 (5 bases). The CDR3 has 15 amino acids. Trimming cost V 6 bases and J 2 bases, with 11 bases left between them. The CDR3 sequence is CASSRSGPYNSPLHF. The CDR3 DNA reads TGTGCCAGCAGCCGGTCGGGGCCCTATAATTCACCCCTCCACTTT.

This clonotype was detected many times. The CDR3 region is CASSFGGQMNTEAFF. The CDR3, as DNA: TGTGCCAGCAGTTTTGGGGGACAGATGAACACTGAAGCTTTCTTT. The chain recombines TRBV12-3 or TRBV12-4 with TRBJ1-1; 7 bases fit TRBD1. V dropped 3 bases and J dropped 0; count of bases not matched to a gene: 4. There are 15 residues in the CDR3.

This clonotype was found a few times. This chain links TRBV29-1 with TRBJ2-1; 8 bases match TRBD2. CDR3 length: 14 residues. Germline V CDR1 and CDR2: SQVTM, ANQGSEA. The junction had 10 bases not matched to a gene; V was cut back by 3 bases and J by 9 bases. The CDR3 is CSVDRAGDRGEQFF. The CDR3 DNA reads TGCAGCGTTGATAGAGCGGGAGATCGGGGTGAGCAGTTCTTC.